Listed here are 21 T cell receptor beta chains from one sample, sequenced in a study of monozygotic twins with cystic fibrosis. The assay was immunoSEQ multiplex PCR, and TCRdb's table has in-frame clones only and misses some. This sample has fewer than 30,000 clones, with approximately 86% found just once. The specimen was blood. The receptors stem from a girl aged 2 to 10 with cystic fibrosis.

This chain links TRBV9 with TRBJ2-7, with TRBD2 matching over 7 bases. Germline CDR1 reads SGDLS; CDR2 reads YYNGEE. The CDR3 is 14 residues long. The trim removed 3 bases at V and 4 bases at J, leaving 7 bases unmatched. This chain's CDR3 is CASSGREGVYEQYF. The CDR3 DNA reads TGTGCCAGCAGCGGCAGGGAGGGTGTGTACGAGCAGTACTTC. The whole variable domain, filled in from reference TRBV9 and TRBJ2-7, reads DSGVTQTPKHLITATGQRVTLRCSPRSGDLSVYWYQQSLDQGLQFLIQYYNGEERAKGNILERFSAQQFPDLHSELNLSSLELGDSALYFCASSGREGVYEQYFGPGTRLTVT.

This clone has a single count. The rearrangement links TRBV7-9 to TRBJ2-6, with unresolved D. The CDR3 contains 15 residues. Germline-derived CDR1 and CDR2 are SEHNR and FQNEAQ (reference sequence). V was clipped by 1 base and J by 11 bases, with 15 bases between them. The chain's CDR3 is CASSLGLGLFDVLTF. CDR3 nucleotide sequence: TGTGCCAGCAGCTTAGGTTTGGGATTGTTCGACGTCCTGACTTTC.

V is TRBV6-5 and J is TRBJ1-1, with D uncertain. From germline, CDR1 is MNHEY and CDR2 SVGAGI. The CDR3 runs to 16 residues. V lost 0 bases and J 6 bases, leaving 17 bases between the germline ends. CDR3 amino acids: CASSYSRRTRRAEAFF. CDR3 DNA sequence: TGTGCCAGCAGTTACTCGAGACGGACCCGGAGGGCTGAAGCTTTCTTT.

The V gene is TRBV19, the J gene TRBJ1-2, with 11 positions matching TRBD1. V shed 3 bases and J 7 bases; nucleotides not matched to a gene: 4. Germline loops: CDR1 LNHDA, CDR2 SQIVND (reference sequence). The CDR3 length is 14 residues. CDR3 protein: CASSMDRGQFGYTF. The CDR3 DNA reads as TGTGCCAGTAGTATGGACAGGGGGCAGTTTGGCTACACCTTC.

V gene TRBV9 combines with J gene TRBJ2-2, with 11 bases lining up with TRBD1. V lost 2 bases to trimming and J lost 7 bases; unmatched junction nucleotides: 4. The CDR3 loop spans 15 amino acids. Germline-derived CDR1 and CDR2 are SGDLS and YYNGEE. Written as DNA, the CDR3 is TGTGCCAGCAGCGTCAGGACAGGGGGCTTCGGGGAGCTGTTTTTT. Protein product: CASSVRTGGFGELFF. The full variable domain, completed using reference TRBV9 and TRBJ2-2, is DSGVTQTPKHLITATGQRVTLRCSPRSGDLSVYWYQQSLDQGLQFLIQYYNGEERAKGNILERFSAQQFPDLHSELNLSSLELGDSALYFCASSVRTGGFGELFFGEGSRLTVL.

The chain is built from TRBV19 and TRBJ2-1, with 10 bases matching TRBD2. V was pared by 2 bases and J by 7 bases, with 8 bases of the junction left unmatched. Germline V gives CDR1 LNHDA, CDR2 SQIVND (reference sequence). The CDR3 has 16 amino acids. The CDR3 DNA is TGTGCCAGTAGTATATCTAGCGGGAGCGCCGGGAATGAGCAGTTCTTC. It encodes CASSISSGSAGNEQFF.

This sequence joins TRBV27 and TRBJ2-7; D uncertain. Looked up from germline, CDR1 is MNHEY and CDR2 is SMNVEV (reference sequence). The CDR3 spans 13 residues. Deletions cut 2 bases from V and 1 base from J, with 6 bases between. CDR3 DNA: TGTGCCAGCAGTTTAGGGCTGTCCTACGAGCAGTACTTC. Translated, it gives CASSLGLSYEQYF.

CDR3 nucleotide sequence: TGCAGCGTTGCAGGTCGAGACAGGGGGAAGGGCTACTACGAGCAGTACTTC. Amino acid sequence: CSVAGRDRGKGYYEQYF. The chain carries TRBV29-1 and TRBJ2-7; the match to TRBD1 covers 9 bases. Germline V gene data show CDR1 as SQVTM and CDR2 as ANQGSEA. V gave up 4 bases and J gave up 3 bases; unmatched junction bases: 16. The CDR3 sequence is 17 residues long.

This clone was seen only a few times. The chain joins TRBV27 to TRBJ1-5; D is unresolved. The V gene's germline CDR1 is MNHEY and CDR2 SMNVEV (reference sequence). The CDR3 has 15 residues. Trimming took off 6 bases at V and 1 base at J, with 13 bases between the two ends. CDR3 region: CASSPRLASNQPQHF. Written as DNA, the CDR3 is TGTGCCAGCAGCCCGCGGTTGGCGAGCAATCAGCCCCAGCATTTT.

V and J are TRBV2 and TRBJ1-2; TRBD1 might be the D (6 bases). Germline values: CDR1 SNHLY, CDR2 FYNNEI. This CDR3 is 12 amino acids long. V was trimmed by 9 bases and J by 4 bases, leaving 12 bases between them. CDR3 sequence reads: CASSGVGYGYTF. The CDR3 DNA reads as TGTGCCAGTTCAGGGGTGGGCTATGGCTACACCTTC.

This clone was seen once. This chain uses TRBV29-1 with TRBJ2-1; TRBD1 is a possible D gene (6 bases). Germline CDR1 and CDR2: SQVTM and ANQGSEA. This CDR3 has 11 amino acids. Trimming took 5 bases from V and 10 from J, leaving 12 bases between them. The CDR3 region has the DNA TGCAGCGTTCTCCTTGGACAGGAGCAGTTCTTC. It yields the protein CSVLLGQEQFF.

The gene calls are TRBV6-1 and TRBJ2-5, with D perhaps matching TRBD2 (6 bases). The CDR3 is 14 amino acids. Germline CDR1 MNHNS, CDR2 SASEGT. Trimming removed 2 bases at V and 8 bases at J, with 15 bases between. The CDR3 bases are TGTGCCAGCAGTGAAAGTCGCGGGACTTCAACCCAGTACTTC. Amino acid sequence: CASSESRGTSTQYF.

This chain joins TRBV11-2 and TRBJ2-3; 7 bases agree with TRBD1. In germline, CDR1 is SGHAT, CDR2 FQNNGV. Unmatched junction bases numbered 14, after V lost 5 bases and J lost 3 bases. The CDR3 has 17 residues. Here the CDR3 DNA reads TGTGCCAGCAGCCTCCGAAAAGGGGGCTATAGTACAGATACGCAGTATTTT. Protein: CASSLRKGGYSTDTQYF.

The chain uses TRBV30 and TRBJ1-2; D is ambiguous. This CDR3 is built from 10 residues. V lost 4 bases and J 7 bases, leaving 7 bases between the germline ends. Germline CDR1 and CDR2: GTSNPN and SVGIG (reference sequence). The CDR3: CAWNSVGYTF. The DNA of the CDR3 is TGTGCCTGGAATTCCGTTGGCTACACCTTC. Full variable domain (outside the CDR3, taken from reference TRBV30 and TRBJ1-2): SQTIHQWPATLVQPVGSPLSLECTVEGTSNPNLYWYRQAAGRGLQLLFYSVGIGQISSEVPQNLSASRPQDRQFILSSKKLLLSDSGFYLCAWNSVGYTFGSGTRLTVV.

The chain is built from TRBV7-9 and TRBJ1-2; a weak D match, TRBD1 (6 bases). The CDR3 consists of 15 residues. Germline V lookup: CDR1 SEHNR, CDR2 FQNEAQ (reference sequence). Deletions cut 1 base from V and 5 bases from J, with 14 bases between. The CDR3 here is CASSLVGGAQYGYTF. As DNA, the CDR3 is TGTGCCAGCAGCTTAGTCGGGGGGGCGCAATATGGCTACACCTTC.

This chain connects TRBV15 to TRBJ1-1, with 8 nucleotides matching TRBD1. The germline V gene has CDR1 LNHNV and CDR2 YYDKDF (reference sequence). J gave up 4 bases and V 1 base, and 5 bases lay outside the gene matches. The CDR3 runs 15 residues. CDR3 protein: CATSRGTGMGTEAFF. CDR3 DNA sequence: TGTGCCACCAGCAGAGGGACAGGGATGGGCACTGAAGCTTTCTTT. Using reference TRBV15 and TRBJ1-1 for the parts outside the CDR3, the full variable domain is DAMVIQNPRYQVTQFGKPVTLSCSQTLNHNVMYWYQQKSSQAPKLLFHYYDKDFNNEADTPDNFQSRRPNTSFCFLDIRSPGLGDTAMYLCATSRGTGMGTEAFFGQGTRLTVV.

The V and J genes are TRBV9 and TRBJ1-2; D possibly corresponds to TRBD1 (5 bases). The CDR3 length is 16 residues. Germline V CDR1 and CDR2: SGDLS, YYNGEE. The germline V and J ends were trimmed by 0 bases and 8 bases, with 20 bases remaining between them. CDR3 nucleotides: TGTGCCAGCAGCGTAGAAGGGACGGACCGTCTAAGAGGCTACACCTTC. Protein: CASSVEGTDRLRGYTF.

The V call is TRBV6-1, the J call TRBJ1-1; the D is unclear. Trimming removed 6 bases from V and 0 bases from J, with 8 bases in between. The CDR3 is made up of 13 amino acids. CDR1 is MNHNS and CDR2 is SASEGT in the germline V gene. The CDR3, as DNA: TGTGCCAGCAGCATGACACTGAACACTGAAGCTTTCTTT. Residues: CASSMTLNTEAFF.

V and J are TRBV6-4 and TRBJ2-7, with 9 bases identical to TRBD2. The CDR3 contains 15 residues. With 2 bases clipped from V and 3 bases from J, the junction kept 5 bases outside the gene matches. Germline V gene data show CDR1 as MRHNA and CDR2 as SNTAGT. The CDR3 is CASSDPLAGSYEQYF. The CDR3 nucleotides read TGTGCCAGCAGTGACCCCCTAGCGGGAAGCTACGAGCAGTACTTC.

The sample holds one count of this clone. V gene TRBV6-4 combines with J gene TRBJ1-2; D is undetermined. The CDR3 has 17 residues. Per germline, CDR1 MRHNA and CDR2 SNTAGT. Trimming removed 2 bases at V and 0 bases at J, with 16 bases between. The CDR3 sequence: CASSDAPVGNANYGYTF. DNA of the CDR3: TGTGCCAGCAGTGACGCCCCGGTGGGAAACGCTAACTATGGCTACACCTTC.

The chain joins TRBV5-1 to TRBJ2-1, with 13 bases that match TRBD2. Germline trimming cut 4 bases from V and 0 bases from J; bases unmatched to any gene: 13. Germline CDR1 SGHRS, CDR2 YFSETQ. This CDR3 contains 20 residues. CDR3 nucleotides: TGCGCCAGCAGCGGGGGGCGGACTAGCGGGAGCCACAGCTCCTACAATGAGCAGTTCTTC. Amino acids: CASSGGRTSGSHSSYNEQFF.